In its sample, the clone carrying this T cell receptor beta chain was seen many times. The patients, who ranged from 18 to 65 in age, presented with newly diagnosed hyperthyroidism lasting under 2 months. This sample is part of a study of T cells in Graves' hyperthyroidism and ophthalmopathy. It was RNA transcripts that yielded the amplified TCR beta CDR3 regions. First-round RT-PCR of the TCR CDR3 relied on the HTBI primer set. TCRdb re-derived calls from the multiplex PCR reads in MiXCR, one entry per CDR3 protein. Here the sample spans some 560,000 distinct CDR3 sequences, 15% to 17% being singletons. The germline V gene encodes CDR1 SGHVS and CDR2 FQNEAQ. V lost 1 base to trimming and J lost 4 bases, with 19 bases between them. This CDR3 region has 17 residues.

V usage is TRBV7-8 and J usage is TRBJ2-5, with a tentative D call TRBD2 (5 bases). This receptor was identified in a woman aged 25 to 39 with Graves' hyperthyroidism. The sample was blood. The CDR3 region is CASSLGRVFTRGETQYF. Written as DNA, the CDR3 is TGTGCCAGCAGCTTAGGTCGGGTGTTTACTAGAGGAGAGACCCAGTACTTC.